This record looks at one T cell receptor (beta chain) sequence and its context. No antigen is known for it. Antigen-specific CD4+ T cells were expanded with viral peptide pools in the ViraFEST assay before sequencing. When 10 to 11 days of culture had elapsed, CD4+ T cells were isolated. All participants had two doses of either the BNT162b2 or mRNA-1273 vaccine. All vaccine recipients tested negative for nucleocapsid antibodies and had never contracted SARS-CoV-2 infection. Researchers reported culturing 2 million to 2.5 million PBMC in each well, adding 8 to 10 IU/ml IL-2 and 10 ug/ml peptides. This specimen belongs to a study of vaccination effects on CD4 cells after COVID-19. Points from the study as a whole: The study had few convalescent patients and no early post-infection timepoints.

The CDR3 sequence is 13 residues long. The germline V and J ends were trimmed by 5 bases and 7 bases, with 12 bases remaining between them. From germline, CDR1 is MNHEY and CDR2 SVGAGI. Produced via immunoSEQ multiplex PCR; TCRdb's table is partial and in-frame only. The table lists tens of thousands of clones, roughly four fifths of them singletons. This sequence originates from a human donor who received a COVID-19 vaccine. The chain uses TRBV6-5 and TRBJ1-5; D gene ambiguous. The starting material was CD4+ T cells from PBMCs cultured with HCoV-229E spike peptides, obtained after COVID-19 vaccination. The CDR3 region has the DNA TGTGCCAGCAGTATCGTGATGGGCCAGCCCCAGCATTTT. Translating gives CASSIVMGQPQHF.